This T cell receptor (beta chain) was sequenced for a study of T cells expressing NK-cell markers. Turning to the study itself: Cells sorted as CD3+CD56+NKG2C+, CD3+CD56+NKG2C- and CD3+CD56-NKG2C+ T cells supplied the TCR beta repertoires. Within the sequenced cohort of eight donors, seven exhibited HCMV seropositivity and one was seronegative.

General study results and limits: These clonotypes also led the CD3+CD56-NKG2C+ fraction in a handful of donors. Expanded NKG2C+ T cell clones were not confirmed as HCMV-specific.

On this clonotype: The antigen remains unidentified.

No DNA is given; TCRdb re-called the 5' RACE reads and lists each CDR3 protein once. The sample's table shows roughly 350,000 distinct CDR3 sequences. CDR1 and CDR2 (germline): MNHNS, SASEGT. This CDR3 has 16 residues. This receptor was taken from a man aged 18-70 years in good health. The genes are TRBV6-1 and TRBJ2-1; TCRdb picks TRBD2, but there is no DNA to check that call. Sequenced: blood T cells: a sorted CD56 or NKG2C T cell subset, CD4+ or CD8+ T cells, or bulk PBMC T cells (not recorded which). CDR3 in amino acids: CASSEGRALRSSEQFF.